The 14 T cell receptor beta chains given below trace back to one sample, sequenced in a study of Graves' ophthalmopathy and Graves' hyperthyroidism. Transcripts of RNA were the source for amplifying TCR beta CDR3 regions. HTBI primers were employed in first-round RT-PCR, then a second-round multiplex PCR followed. TCRdb re-called the multiplex PCR reads through MiXCR, storing one row per CDR3 protein. The profile shows 620,000 or so distinct CDR3 sequences, 20% to 25% of them singletons. The sequenced sample was peripheral blood. The receptors were gathered from a woman between 18 and 29 years old with stable Graves' hyperthyroidism. Some clones in this sample may be carry-over from other donors' samples.

This clonotype showed up just a few times. This chain connects TRBV3-1 to TRBJ2-2; D call uncertain. This CDR3 is 12 amino acids long. V gave up 4 bases and J gave up 6 bases, with 6 bases separating them. Germline V gene sequence: CDR1 LGHDT, CDR2 YNNKEL (reference sequence). In DNA form, the CDR3 reads TGTGCCAGCAGCCCAAACTCCGGGGAGCTGTTTTTT. This sequence encodes CASSPNSGELFF.

This clonotype showed up just once. This chain links TRBV6-2 or TRBV6-3 with TRBJ2-7; D might be TRBD1 (6 bases). From germline, CDR1 is MNHEY and CDR2 SVGEGT. This CDR3 has 15 amino acids. V was clipped by 8 bases and J by 6 bases, with 23 bases between them. CDR3 in DNA: TGTGCCAGCTCACCCTATCTACAGGGCTCGGGCGAGCAGTACTTC. Its protein is CASSPYLQGSGEQYF.

This clonotype was seen only once. This chain joins TRBV28 and TRBJ2-7, with D maybe TRBD1 (6 bases). Germline V gene data show CDR1 as MDHEN and CDR2 as SYDVKM. CDR3 length: 16 residues. V shed 2 bases and J shed 0 bases, with 14 bases lying between them. The DNA of the CDR3 is TGTGCCAGCAGTTTACAAAGACAGGAATACTCCTACGAGCAGTACTTC. This codes for CASSLQRQEYSYEQYF. The whole variable domain, filled in from reference TRBV28 and TRBJ2-7, reads DVKVTQSSRYLVKRTGEKVFLECVQDMDHENMFWYRQDPGLGLRLIYFSYDVKMKEKGDIPEGYSVSREKKERFSLILESASTNQTSMYLCASSLQRQEYSYEQYFGPGTRLTVT.

This clonotype was seen many times. V usage is TRBV12-3 or TRBV12-4 and J usage is TRBJ2-7, with D uncertain. The CDR3 spans 15 residues. Trimming left V 6 bases short and J 3 bases short, with 18 bases between. This CDR3 is CASSVGPESGYEQYF. The CDR3, as DNA: TGTGCCAGCAGCGTAGGACCCGAGAGTGGCTACGAGCAGTACTTC.

This clonotype was recorded at least ten times. This sequence joins TRBV6-2 or TRBV6-3 and TRBJ2-6; TRBD2 matches at 12 bases. The CDR3 has 19 amino acids. With 2 bases clipped from V and 3 bases from J, the junction kept 8 bases outside the gene matches. CDR1 MNHEY and CDR2 SVGEGT come from the germline V gene. In DNA, the CDR3 is TGTGCCAGCAGTTACCAGGCTAGCGGGAGGGCCGGTGGGGCCAACGTCCTGACTTTC. Translation gives CASSYQASGRAGGANVLTF.

This clonotype appeared many times. The chain carries TRBV11-2 and TRBJ1-1, with D uncertain. Trimming took off 1 base at V and 6 bases at J, with 21 bases between the two ends. The CDR3 extends over 17 amino acids. Germline lookup yields CDR1 SGHAT and CDR2 FQNNGV. The CDR3 nucleotides are TGTGCCAGCAGCTTAGGTATAGGAAGGGCCCCGCACGCTGAAGCTTTCTTT. Translated, it gives CASSLGIGRAPHAEAFF.

In this sample, this clonotype turned up many times. J is TRBJ1-1 and V is TRBV5-8, with D uncertain. Trimming shortened V by 0 bases and J by 0 bases, and 9 bases separated the two germline ends. This CDR3 has 15 amino acids. Germline CDR1 reads SGHTS; CDR2 reads YDEGEE. The CDR3 loop reads CASSLGRTLNTEAFF. In DNA, the CDR3 is TGTGCCAGCAGCTTGGGGCGGACCCTGAACACTGAAGCTTTCTTT.

This chain joins TRBV6-1 and TRBJ1-6, with D maybe TRBD1 (5 bases). The CDR3 extends over 13 amino acids. Germline CDR1 and CDR2: MNHNS and SASEGT. Trimming left V 6 bases short and J 6 bases short, with 9 bases between. The CDR3 reads CASRGRLNSPLHF. The CDR3 nucleotides are TGTGCCAGCAGGGGACGGCTTAATTCACCCCTCCACTTT.

This clonotype was seen many times. The chain couples TRBV4-2 to TRBJ1-2; no reliable D call. CDR1 LGHNA and CDR2 YNFKEQ come from the germline V gene. This CDR3 contains 12 residues. V was shortened by 6 bases and J by 3 bases, with 8 bases between the two germline ends. CDR3 residues: CASRGIDYGYTF. In DNA form, the CDR3 reads TGTGCCAGCAGGGGGATCGACTATGGCTACACCTTC.

This clonotype was counted many times. The V call is TRBV6-5, the J call TRBJ1-5, with a weak D call TRBD1 (5 bases). The CDR3 sequence is 16 residues long. Between the trimmed V and J ends, which lost 5 bases and 2 bases, there was a span of 16 bases. In germline, CDR1 is MNHEY, CDR2 SVGAGI. CDR3 amino acids: CASSPGSETGNQPQHF. The CDR3 nucleotides are TGTGCCAGCAGTCCAGGTTCGGAGACAGGCAATCAGCCCCAGCATTTT.

The chain has TRBV20-1 and TRBJ2-2; TRBD1 matches at 10 bases. The CDR3 is 15 residues long. CDR1 DFQATT and CDR2 SNEGSKA come from the germline V gene (reference sequence). Germline trimming cut 0 bases from V and 5 bases from J; bases unmatched to any gene: 3. This chain's CDR3 is CSARDWDRGTGELFF. The DNA of the CDR3 is TGCAGTGCTAGAGACTGGGACAGGGGAACCGGGGAGCTGTTTTTT.

This clonotype has a count of ten or more. This sequence joins TRBV12-3 or TRBV12-4 and TRBJ2-2; weak D call: TRBD1 (7 bases). The ends were cut back, 11 bases at V and 3 bases at J, with 16 bases in the middle. This CDR3 has 14 amino acids. Written as DNA, the CDR3 is TGTGCCGTACGACAGGGAGGCGACACCGGGGAGCTGTTTTTT. It encodes CAVRQGGDTGELFF.

This clonotype has ten or more counts. The chain links TRBV27 to TRBJ2-4, with unresolved D. The CDR3 totals 17 residues. Trimming left V 6 bases short and J 12 bases short, with 30 bases between. Germline values: CDR1 MNHEY, CDR2 SMNVEV (reference sequence). CDR3 in DNA: TGTGCCAGCAGCCCAAACCAGGCGGCCCCATCCCTACAATATCAGTACTTC. Encoded protein: CASSPNQAAPSLQYQYF.

This chain connects TRBV30 to TRBJ1-1; D is undetermined. The CDR3 sequence is 10 residues long. V lost 1 base and J lost 6, with 3 bases in between. Looked up from germline, CDR1 is GTSNPN and CDR2 is SVGIG (reference sequence). The CDR3 nucleotides are TGTGCCTGGAGTGCGGCTGAAGCTTTCTTT. Amino acid sequence: CAWSAAEAFF.